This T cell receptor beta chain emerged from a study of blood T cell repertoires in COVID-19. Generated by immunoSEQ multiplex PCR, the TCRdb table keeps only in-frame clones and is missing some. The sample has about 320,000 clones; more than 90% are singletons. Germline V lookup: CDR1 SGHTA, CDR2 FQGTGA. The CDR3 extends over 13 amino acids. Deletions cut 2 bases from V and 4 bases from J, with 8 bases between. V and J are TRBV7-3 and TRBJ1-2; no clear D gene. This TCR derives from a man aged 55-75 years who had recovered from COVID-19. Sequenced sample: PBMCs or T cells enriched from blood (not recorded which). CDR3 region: CASSLDRGYGYTF. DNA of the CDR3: TGTGCCAGCAGCTTAGACCGGGGCTATGGCTACACCTTC.